This TCR beta chain came from a study of blood T cell repertoires in COVID-19. Study-wide background: Samples of COVID-19 (acute and convalescent) were obtained from the United States, Italy and Spain. T cells, B-cell-depleted T cells, or PBMCs supplied cDNA or gDNA.

Per the study methods: From reference gene primer amplification, estimates of nucleated cell counts were derived. Profiling relied on immunoSEQ multiplex PCR, and the TCRdb table lists in-frame clones only, not all of them. V and J calls and clone size are copied from that table; D and trimming were computed from the DNA. This table has tens of thousands of clones, 75% to 85% appearing once. This CDR3 has 16 residues. V trimming: 5 bases; J trimming: 2 bases; junction bases outside the gene matches: 8. Germline values: CDR1 MDHEN, CDR2 SYDVKM. The rearrangement joins TRBV28 to TRBJ1-5; 8 bases match TRBD1. Sample: peripheral blood. This receptor was identified in a human donor in a cohort sampled during active COVID-19. Here the CDR3 reads CASSLTGDPGNQPQHF. CDR3 coding DNA: TGTGCCAGCAGTCTGACAGGGGACCCGGGCAATCAGCCCCAGCATTTT.